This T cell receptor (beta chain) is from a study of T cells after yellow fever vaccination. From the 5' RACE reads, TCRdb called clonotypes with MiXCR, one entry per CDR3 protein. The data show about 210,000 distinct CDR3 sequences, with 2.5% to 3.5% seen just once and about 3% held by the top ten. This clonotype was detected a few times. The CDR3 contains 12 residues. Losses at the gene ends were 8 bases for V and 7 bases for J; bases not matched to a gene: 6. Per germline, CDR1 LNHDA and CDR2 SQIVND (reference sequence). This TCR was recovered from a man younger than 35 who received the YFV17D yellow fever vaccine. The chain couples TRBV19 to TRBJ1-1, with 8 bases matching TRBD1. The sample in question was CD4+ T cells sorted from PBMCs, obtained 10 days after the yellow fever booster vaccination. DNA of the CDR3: TGTGCCAGTCGCGACAGGGGCCTTGAAGCTTTCTTT. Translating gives CASRDRGLEAFF.